This note documents a single T cell receptor beta chain sequence. Source study methods: The authors estimated nucleated cell counts from reference gene primer amplification. Produced via immunoSEQ multiplex PCR; TCRdb's table is partial and in-frame only. That table gives V, J and clone size, and the DNA gave D and trimming. The sample contains roughly 100,000 clones, around 80% of which appear only once. The CDR3 contains 15 residues. In germline, CDR1 is SGHDT, CDR2 YYEEEE. The V and J ends lost 4 bases and 7 bases respectively, with 15 bases between them. The sample comes from a study of blood T cell repertoires in COVID-19. Turning to the study itself: Collection of acute and convalescent COVID-19 samples took place in the United States, Italy and Spain. T cells, B-cell-depleted T cells, or PBMCs supplied cDNA or gDNA.

This receptor was obtained from a man in his fifties or sixties with active or convalescent COVID-19. V is TRBV5-6 and J is TRBJ1-6; unclear D gene. The sequenced sample was peripheral blood. CDR3 loop: CASSRGLGGNSPLHF. The CDR3, as DNA: TGTGCCAGCAGCCGAGGACTGGGAGGGAATTCACCCCTCCACTTT.